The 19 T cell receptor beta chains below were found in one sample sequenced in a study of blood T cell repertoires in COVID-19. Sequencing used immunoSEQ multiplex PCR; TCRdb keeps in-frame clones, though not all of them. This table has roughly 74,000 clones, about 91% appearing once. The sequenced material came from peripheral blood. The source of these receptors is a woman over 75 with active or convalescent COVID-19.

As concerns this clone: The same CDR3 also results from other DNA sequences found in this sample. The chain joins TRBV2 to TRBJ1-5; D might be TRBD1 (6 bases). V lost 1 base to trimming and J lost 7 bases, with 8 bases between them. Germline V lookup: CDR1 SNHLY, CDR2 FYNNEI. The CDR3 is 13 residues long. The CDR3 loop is CASSEGGGQPQHF. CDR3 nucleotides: TGTGCCAGCAGTGAAGGCGGGGGCCAGCCCCAGCATTTT.

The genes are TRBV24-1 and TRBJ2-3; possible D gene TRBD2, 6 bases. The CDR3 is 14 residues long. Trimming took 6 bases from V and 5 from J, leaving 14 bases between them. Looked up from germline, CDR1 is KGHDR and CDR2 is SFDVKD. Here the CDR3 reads CATSSSVGGDTQYF. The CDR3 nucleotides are TGTGCCACCAGTTCTAGCGTGGGGGGAGATACGCAGTATTTT.

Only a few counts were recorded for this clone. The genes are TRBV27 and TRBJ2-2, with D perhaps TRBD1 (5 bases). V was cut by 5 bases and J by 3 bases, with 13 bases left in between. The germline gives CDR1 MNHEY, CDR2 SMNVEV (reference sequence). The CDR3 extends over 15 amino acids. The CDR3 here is CASSPRVGDTGELFF. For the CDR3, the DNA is TGTGCCAGCAGTCCCCGGGTAGGGGACACCGGGGAGCTGTTTTTT.

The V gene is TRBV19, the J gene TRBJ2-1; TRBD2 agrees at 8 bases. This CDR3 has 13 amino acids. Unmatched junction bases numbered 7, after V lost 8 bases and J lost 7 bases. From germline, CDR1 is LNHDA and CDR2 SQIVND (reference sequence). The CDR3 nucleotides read TGTGCCAGTTCAAGCGGGAGAAGAAATGAGCAGTTCTTC. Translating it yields CASSSGRRNEQFF. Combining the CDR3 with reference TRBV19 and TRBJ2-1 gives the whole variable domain DGGITQSPKYLFRKEGQNVTLSCEQNLNHDAMYWYRQDPGQGLRLIYYSQIVNDFQKGDIAEGYSVSREKKESFPLTVTSAQKNPTAFYLCASSSGRRNEQFFGPGTRLTVL.

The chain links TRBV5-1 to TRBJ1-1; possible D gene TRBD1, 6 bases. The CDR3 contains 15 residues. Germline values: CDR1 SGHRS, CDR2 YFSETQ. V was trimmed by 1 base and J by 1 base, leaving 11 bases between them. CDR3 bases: TGCGCCAGCAGCTTGAAGGCCAGGGGGAACACTGAAGCTTTCTTT. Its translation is CASSLKARGNTEAFF.

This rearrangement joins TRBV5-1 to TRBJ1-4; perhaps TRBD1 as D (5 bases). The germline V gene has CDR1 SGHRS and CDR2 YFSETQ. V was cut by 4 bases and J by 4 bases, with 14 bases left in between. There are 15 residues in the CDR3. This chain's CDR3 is CASSPLGGVNEKLFF. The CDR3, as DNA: TGCGCCAGCAGCCCTTTAGGAGGGGTTAATGAAAAACTGTTTTTT.

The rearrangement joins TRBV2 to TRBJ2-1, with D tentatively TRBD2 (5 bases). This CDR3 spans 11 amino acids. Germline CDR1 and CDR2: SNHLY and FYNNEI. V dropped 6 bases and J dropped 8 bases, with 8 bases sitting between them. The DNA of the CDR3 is TGTGCCAGCAGGGAGGTGGATGAGCAGTTCTTC. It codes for CASREVDEQFF.

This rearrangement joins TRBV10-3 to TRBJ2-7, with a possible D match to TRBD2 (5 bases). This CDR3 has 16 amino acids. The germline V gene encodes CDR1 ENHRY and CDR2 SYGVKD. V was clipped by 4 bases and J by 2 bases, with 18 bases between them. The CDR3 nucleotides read TGTGCCATCAGTGGGGATGGTTCAACTAGGGCCTACGAGCAGTACTTC. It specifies CAISGDGSTRAYEQYF.

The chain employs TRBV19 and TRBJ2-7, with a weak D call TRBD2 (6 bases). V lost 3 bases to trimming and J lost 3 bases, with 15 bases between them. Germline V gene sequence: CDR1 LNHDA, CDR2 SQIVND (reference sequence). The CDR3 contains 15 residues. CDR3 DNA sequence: TGTGCCAGTAGTATCTATGGCGGGGACCTCTACGAGCAGTACTTC. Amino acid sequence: CASSIYGGDLYEQYF.

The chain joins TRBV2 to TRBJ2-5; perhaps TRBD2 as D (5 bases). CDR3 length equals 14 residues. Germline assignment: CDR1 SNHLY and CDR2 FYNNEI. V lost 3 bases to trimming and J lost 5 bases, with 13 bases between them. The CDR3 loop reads CASSEVRRGETQYF. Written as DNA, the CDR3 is TGTGCCAGCAGTGAGGTCCGAAGAGGGGAGACCCAGTACTTC.

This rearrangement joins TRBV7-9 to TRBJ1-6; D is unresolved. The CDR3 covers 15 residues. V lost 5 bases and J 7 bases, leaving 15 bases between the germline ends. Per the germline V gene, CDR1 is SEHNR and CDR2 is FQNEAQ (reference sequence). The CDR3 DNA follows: TGTGCCAGCAGCCCTGCGCGAGGGCGGAATTCACCCCTCCACTTT. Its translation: CASSPARGRNSPLHF.

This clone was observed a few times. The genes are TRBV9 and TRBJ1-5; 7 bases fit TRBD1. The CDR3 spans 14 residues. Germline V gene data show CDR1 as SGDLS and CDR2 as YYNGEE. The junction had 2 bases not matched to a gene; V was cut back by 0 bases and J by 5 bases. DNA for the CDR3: TGTGCCAGCAGCGTAGTAAGGGGGCATCAGCCCCAGCATTTT. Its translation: CASSVVRGHQPQHF.

The CDR3 region has the DNA TGTGCCAGTAGTGCTCGGGGTGAAGCTTTCTTT. This gives the protein CASSARGEAFF. The chain carries TRBV19 and TRBJ1-1; no clear D gene. Looked up from germline, CDR1 is LNHDA and CDR2 is SQIVND (reference sequence). The CDR3 contains 11 residues. Trimming shortened V by 5 bases and J by 7 bases, and 8 bases separated the two germline ends.

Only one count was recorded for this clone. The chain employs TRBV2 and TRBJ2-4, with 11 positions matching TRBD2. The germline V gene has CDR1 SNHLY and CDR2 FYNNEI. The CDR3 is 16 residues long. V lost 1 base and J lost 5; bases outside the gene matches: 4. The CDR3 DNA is TGTGCCAGCAGTGAAGTTAGCGGGGGGGCGGAAAACATTCAGTACTTC. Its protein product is CASSEVSGGAENIQYF.

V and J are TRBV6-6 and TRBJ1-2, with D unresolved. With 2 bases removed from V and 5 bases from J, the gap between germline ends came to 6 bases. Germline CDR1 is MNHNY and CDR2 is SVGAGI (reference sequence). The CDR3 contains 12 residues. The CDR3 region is CASSYREYGYTF. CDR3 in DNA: TGTGCCAGCAGTTACCGAGAATATGGCTACACCTTC.

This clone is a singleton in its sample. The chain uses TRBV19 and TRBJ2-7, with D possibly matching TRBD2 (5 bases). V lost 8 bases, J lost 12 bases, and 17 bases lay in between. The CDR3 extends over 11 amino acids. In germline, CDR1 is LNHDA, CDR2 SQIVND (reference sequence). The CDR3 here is CASGTNLAGYF. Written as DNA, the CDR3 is TGTGCCAGTGGAACTAACCTAGCAGGGTACTTC.

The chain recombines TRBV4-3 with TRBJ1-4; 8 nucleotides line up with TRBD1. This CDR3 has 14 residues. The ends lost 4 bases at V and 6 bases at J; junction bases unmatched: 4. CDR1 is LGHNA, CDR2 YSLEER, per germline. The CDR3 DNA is TGCGCCAGCAGCCGGACAGGGACCCATGAAAAACTGTTTTTT. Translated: CASSRTGTHEKLFF.

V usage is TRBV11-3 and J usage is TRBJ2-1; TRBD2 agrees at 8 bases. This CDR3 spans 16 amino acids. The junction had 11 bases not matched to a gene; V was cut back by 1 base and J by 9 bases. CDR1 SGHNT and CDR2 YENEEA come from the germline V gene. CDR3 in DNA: TGTGCCAGCAGCTTAGTGGCGGGAGGAGAGAGTGCTGAGCAGTTCTTC. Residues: CASSLVAGGESAEQFF.

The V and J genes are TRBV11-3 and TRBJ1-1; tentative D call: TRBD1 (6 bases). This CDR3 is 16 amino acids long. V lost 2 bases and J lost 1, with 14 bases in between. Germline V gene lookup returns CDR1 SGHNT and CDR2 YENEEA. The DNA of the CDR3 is TGTGCCAGCAGCTTAACAGGGTTTAGCAGGAACACTGAAGCTTTCTTT. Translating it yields CASSLTGFSRNTEAFF.